Following are 20 T cell receptor beta chains from one sample sequenced in a study of blood T cell repertoires in COVID-19. Sequenced by immunoSEQ multiplex PCR; TCRdb stores in-frame clones only, minus some. Here the sample spans about 220,000 clones, 85% to 90% being singletons. The material sequenced was PBMCs or T cells enriched from blood (not recorded which). Receptor source: a woman aged 45-65 years with acute COVID-19.

The V call is TRBV12-3 or TRBV12-4, the J call TRBJ2-5; TRBD1 is a possible D gene (6 bases). V dropped 7 bases and J dropped 5 bases, with 14 bases sitting between them. This CDR3 is 13 amino acids long. The CDR3 is CASTWGLGETQYF. DNA for the CDR3: TGTGCCAGCACGTGGGGGCTTGGTGAGACCCAGTACTTC.

The gene calls are TRBV21-1 and TRBJ1-1; the table's TRBD1 call for D was not verified on the DNA. TRBV21-1 is described as a pseudogene. The CDR3 spans 16 residues. CDR3 nucleotide sequence: TGTGCCAGCAGCAAAGACTCGGGGACAGAGAACACTGAAGCTTTCTTT. Encoded protein: CASSKDSGTENTEAFF.

The chain recombines TRBV28 with TRBJ1-6; D is perhaps TRBD1 (5 bases). V gave up 8 bases and J gave up 6 bases, with 20 bases separating them. The CDR3 contains 16 residues. Germline CDR1 and CDR2: MDHEN and SYDVKM. CDR3 amino acids: CASRRQGATSNSPLHF. CDR3 in DNA: TGTGCCAGCCGACGTCAGGGCGCTACGTCTAATTCACCCCTCCACTTT.

This rearrangement joins TRBV19 to TRBJ1-2, with unresolved D. Germline lookup yields CDR1 LNHDA and CDR2 SQIVND (reference sequence). This CDR3 region has 15 residues. The V end lost 3 bases, the J end lost 3 bases, and 14 bases lay between the germline ends. The CDR3 nucleotides are TGTGCCAGTAGTATCGGCGGGGTGGTGTACTATGGCTACACCTTC. It specifies CASSIGGVVYYGYTF.

The V gene is TRBV4-1, the J gene TRBJ2-3, with D possibly being TRBD2 (7 bases). The germline V gene encodes CDR1 MGHRA and CDR2 YSYEKL. The CDR3 runs 12 residues. V was cut by 5 bases and J by 11 bases, with 14 bases left in between. The CDR3 is CASSEGGVKQYF. DNA for the CDR3: TGCGCCAGCAGCGAAGGGGGGGTAAAGCAGTATTTT.

V gene TRBV6-5 combines with J gene TRBJ2-5, with D possibly TRBD2 on 6 matching bases. Deletions cut 6 bases from V and 5 bases from J, with 16 bases between. The CDR3 extends over 14 amino acids. CDR1 and CDR2 (germline): MNHEY, SVGAGI. The chain's CDR3 is CASRTSGLRETQYF. CDR3 DNA sequence: TGTGCCAGCAGGACTAGTGGTTTGCGGGAGACCCAGTACTTC.

The DNA of the CDR3 is TGTGCCAGCAGTGGAGGGGCACAGGGACAAAGCTATGGCTACACCTTC. Translated, it gives CASSGGAQGQSYGYTF. The chain couples TRBV6-1 to TRBJ1-2, with a tentative D call TRBD1 (6 bases). CDR1 is MNHNS, CDR2 SASEGT, per germline. V gave up 4 bases and J gave up 4 bases, with 19 bases separating them. The CDR3 spans 16 residues.

CDR3 loop: CASSLVGTGDQPQHF. DNA of the CDR3: TGTGCCAGCAGTTTGGTCGGGACGGGGGATCAGCCCCAGCATTTT. V usage is TRBV28 and J usage is TRBJ1-5, with a tentative D call TRBD1 (5 bases). The CDR3 contains 15 residues. V gave up 3 bases and J gave up 5 bases, with 14 bases separating them. CDR1 and CDR2 from the germline V gene are MDHEN and SYDVKM.

The V call is TRBV7-2, the J call TRBJ2-1; D may be TRBD2 (6 bases). CDR3 size: 17 residues. V lost 5 bases, J lost 1 base, and 18 bases lay in between. Germline V gene sequence: CDR1 SGHTA, CDR2 FQGNSA. CDR3 residues: CASSHDRRGGSYNEQFF. DNA of the CDR3: TGTGCCAGCAGCCACGACCGGCGGGGCGGATCCTACAATGAGCAGTTCTTC. Based on the CDR3 plus reference TRBV7-2 and TRBJ2-1, the full variable domain is GAGVSQSPSNKVTEKGKDVELRCDPISGHTALYWYRQSLGQGLEFLIYFQGNSAPDKSGLPSDRFSAERTGGSVSTLTIQRTQQEDSAVYLCASSHDRRGGSYNEQFFGPGTRLTVL.

The gene calls are TRBV9 and TRBJ2-5; perhaps TRBD1 as D (5 bases). From germline, CDR1 is SGDLS and CDR2 YYNGEE. The V end was cut by 1 base, the J end by 5 bases, with 9 bases between. The CDR3 is 13 amino acids. As DNA, the CDR3 is TGTGCCAGCAGCGTACCAGGGATGGAGACCCAGTACTTC. Translated, it gives CASSVPGMETQYF.

This sequence joins TRBV29-1 and TRBJ2-1; no clear D. Germline CDR1 and CDR2: SQVTM and ANQGSEA. The CDR3 totals 15 residues. Trimming pared 2 bases from V and 0 bases from J, leaving 11 bases between. The CDR3 loop reads CSVELIPSSYNEQFF. Here the CDR3 DNA reads TGCAGCGTTGAATTGATTCCCAGCTCCTACAATGAGCAGTTCTTC.

This rearrangement joins TRBV6-5 to TRBJ2-3; 9 bases match TRBD1. CDR3 length: 16 residues. Germline V gene data show CDR1 as MNHEY and CDR2 as SVGAGI. The ends lost 2 bases at V and 1 base at J; junction bases unmatched: 4. The CDR3 sequence: CASSYPDRGGTDTQYF. CDR3 sequence (DNA): TGTGCCAGCAGTTACCCCGACAGGGGGGGCACAGATACGCAGTATTTT.

This rearrangement joins TRBV27 to TRBJ2-2, with D possibly being TRBD1 (6 bases). Germline lookup yields CDR1 MNHEY and CDR2 SMNVEV (reference sequence). CDR3 length: 14 amino acids. The V gene lost 7 bases and the J gene lost 4 bases, with 13 bases spanning the gap. CDR3 bases: TGTGCCAGCATGGGACATCTACCCACCGGGGAGCTGTTTTTT. Amino acid sequence: CASMGHLPTGELFF.

DNA of the CDR3: TGTGCCAGCAGCTTCGGACTAGCGGGAGAAAATGAGCAGTTCTTC. This codes for CASSFGLAGENEQFF. This chain links TRBV7-3 with TRBJ2-1, with TRBD2 identical over 13 bases. Germline trimming cut 3 bases from V and 7 bases from J; bases unmatched to any gene: 3. Germline V gene sequence: CDR1 SGHTA, CDR2 FQGTGA. The CDR3 extends over 15 amino acids.

This rearrangement joins TRBV11-2 to TRBJ2-1; tentatively, D is TRBD2 (6 bases). V was clipped by 1 base and J by 8 bases, with 9 bases between them. The germline V gene has CDR1 SGHAT and CDR2 FQNNGV. The CDR3 has 13 amino acids. DNA for the CDR3: TGTGCCAGCAGCTTAGGGGGAGGCGATGAGCAGTTCTTC. It specifies CASSLGGGDEQFF.

This clone occurred once. The chain recombines TRBV9 with TRBJ1-4; 9 bases align to TRBD1. The V segment lost 3 bases and the J segment 7 bases; nucleotides outside the gene matches: 4. The CDR3 consists of 14 residues. CDR1 is SGDLS and CDR2 is YYNGEE in the germline V gene. The CDR3 loop reads CASSALTGGEKLFF. CDR3 in DNA: TGTGCCAGCAGCGCCCTGACAGGGGGTGAAAAACTGTTTTTT.

This clone came up once. CDR3 coding DNA: TGTGCCAGCAGTTTCCAAACTAGCACCTACGAGCAGTACTTC. Translation gives CASSFQTSTYEQYF. The chain links TRBV27 to TRBJ2-7, with D possibly being TRBD2 (6 bases). CDR3 size: 14 residues. The V end was cut by 3 bases, the J end by 2 bases, with 11 bases between. The V gene's germline CDR1 is MNHEY and CDR2 SMNVEV (reference sequence).

The chain is built from TRBV18 and TRBJ1-2; 9 bases line up with TRBD1. The ends lost 4 bases at V and 5 bases at J; junction bases unmatched: 8. Germline V CDR1 and CDR2: KGHSH, LQKENI. The CDR3 sequence is 15 residues long. This chain's CDR3 is CASSRQDRGPYGYTF. DNA for the CDR3: TGTGCCAGCTCACGACAGGACAGGGGCCCTTATGGCTACACCTTC.

V gene TRBV15 combines with J gene TRBJ2-2; D gene ambiguous. The V gene's germline CDR1 is LNHNV and CDR2 YYDKDF (reference sequence). Deletions cut 3 bases from V and 3 bases from J, with 8 bases between. The CDR3 has 14 residues. The CDR3 coding sequence is TGTGCCACCAGCAGGAGTGGTGACACCGGGGAGCTGTTTTTT. Translating gives CATSRSGDTGELFF.

The chain combines TRBV9 with TRBJ2-1, with D tentatively TRBD1 (6 bases). Germline CDR1 SGDLS, CDR2 YYNGEE. Trimming removed 3 bases at V and 0 bases at J, with 13 bases between. The CDR3 totals 16 residues. The CDR3 region is CASSATGHSSYNEQFF. CDR3 DNA: TGTGCCAGCAGCGCTACGGGACATAGCTCCTACAATGAGCAGTTCTTC.